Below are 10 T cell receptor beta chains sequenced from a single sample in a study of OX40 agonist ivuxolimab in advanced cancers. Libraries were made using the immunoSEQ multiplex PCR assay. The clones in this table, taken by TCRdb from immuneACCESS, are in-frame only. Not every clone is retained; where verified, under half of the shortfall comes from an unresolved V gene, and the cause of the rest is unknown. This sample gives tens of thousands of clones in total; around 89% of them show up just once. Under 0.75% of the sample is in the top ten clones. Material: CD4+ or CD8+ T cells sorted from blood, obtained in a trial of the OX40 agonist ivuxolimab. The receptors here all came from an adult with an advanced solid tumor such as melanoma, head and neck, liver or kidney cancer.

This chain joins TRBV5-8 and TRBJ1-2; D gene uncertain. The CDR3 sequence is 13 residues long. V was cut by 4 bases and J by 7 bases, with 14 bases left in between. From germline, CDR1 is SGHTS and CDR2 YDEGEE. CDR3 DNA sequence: TGTGCCAGCAGCCCGCGGGGAATGAGTGGCTACACCTTC. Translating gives CASSPRGMSGYTF.

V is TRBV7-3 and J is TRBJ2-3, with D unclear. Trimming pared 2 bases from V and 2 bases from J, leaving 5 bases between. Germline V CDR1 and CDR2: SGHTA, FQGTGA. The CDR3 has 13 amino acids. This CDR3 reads CASSLANTDTQYF. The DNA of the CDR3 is TGTGCCAGCAGCTTAGCCAACACAGATACGCAGTATTTT.

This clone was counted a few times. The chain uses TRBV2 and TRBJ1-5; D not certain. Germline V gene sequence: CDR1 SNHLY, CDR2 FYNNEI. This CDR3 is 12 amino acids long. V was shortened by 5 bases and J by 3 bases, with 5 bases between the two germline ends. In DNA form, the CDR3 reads TGTGCCAGCAGTCAGACCAATCAGCCCCAGCATTTT. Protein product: CASSQTNQPQHF.

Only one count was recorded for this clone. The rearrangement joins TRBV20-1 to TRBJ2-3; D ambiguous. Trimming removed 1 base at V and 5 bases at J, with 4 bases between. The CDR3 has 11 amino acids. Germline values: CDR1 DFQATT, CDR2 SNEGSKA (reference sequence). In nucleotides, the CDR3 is TGCAGTGCTAGAGTACGAGATACGCAGTATTTT. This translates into CSARVRDTQYF.

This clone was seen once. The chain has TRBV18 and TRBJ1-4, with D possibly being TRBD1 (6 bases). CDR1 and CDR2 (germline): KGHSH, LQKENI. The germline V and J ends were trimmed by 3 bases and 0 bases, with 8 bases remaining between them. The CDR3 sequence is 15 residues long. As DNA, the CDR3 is TGTGCCAGCTCACCCAGACAGGCAACTAATGAAAAACTGTTTTTT. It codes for CASSPRQATNEKLFF.

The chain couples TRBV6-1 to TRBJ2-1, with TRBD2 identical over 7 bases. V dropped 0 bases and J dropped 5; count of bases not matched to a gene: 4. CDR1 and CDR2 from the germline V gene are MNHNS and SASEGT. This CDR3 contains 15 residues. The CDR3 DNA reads TGTGCCAGCAGTGAAGCAGCGGGGAGACACAATGAGCAGTTCTTC. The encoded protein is CASSEAAGRHNEQFF.

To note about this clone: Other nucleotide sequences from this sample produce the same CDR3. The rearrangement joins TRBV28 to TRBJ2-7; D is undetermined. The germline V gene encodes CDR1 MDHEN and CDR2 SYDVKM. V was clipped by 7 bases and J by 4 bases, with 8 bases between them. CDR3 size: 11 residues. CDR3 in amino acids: CASTSRYEQYF. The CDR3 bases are TGTGCCAGCACATCAAGGTACGAGCAGTACTTC.

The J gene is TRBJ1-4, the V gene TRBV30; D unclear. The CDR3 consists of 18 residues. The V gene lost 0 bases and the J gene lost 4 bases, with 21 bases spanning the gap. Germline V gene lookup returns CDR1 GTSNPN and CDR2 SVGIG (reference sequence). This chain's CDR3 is CAWSVMGSGLTFNEKLFF. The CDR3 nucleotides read TGTGCCTGGAGTGTAATGGGGTCGGGTCTGACCTTTAATGAAAAACTGTTTTTT.

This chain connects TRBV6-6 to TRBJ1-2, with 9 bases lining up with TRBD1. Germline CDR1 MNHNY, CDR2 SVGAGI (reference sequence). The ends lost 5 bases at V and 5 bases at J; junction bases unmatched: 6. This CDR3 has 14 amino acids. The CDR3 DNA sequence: TGTGCCAGCAGTCGACAGGGGGTTGCGTATGGCTACACCTTC. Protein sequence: CASSRQGVAYGYTF.

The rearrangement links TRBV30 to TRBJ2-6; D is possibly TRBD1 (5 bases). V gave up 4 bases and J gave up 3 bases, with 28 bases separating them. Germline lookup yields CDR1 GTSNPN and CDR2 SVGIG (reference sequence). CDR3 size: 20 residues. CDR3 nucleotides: TGTGCCTGGACTAGGGGTGCGGCTCTCGGTGGATGGAGTGGGGCCAACGTCCTGACTTTC. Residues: CAWTRGAALGGWSGANVLTF.